This TCR beta chain was identified in a study of control samples from healthy donors and cancer patients. This CDR3 contains 14 residues. Germline values: CDR1 ENHRY, CDR2 SYGVKD. V lost 3 bases and J 3 bases, leaving 10 bases between the germline ends. Data came from immunoSEQ multiplex PCR; TCRdb stores just in-frame clones and leaves some out. Here the sample spans 80,000 or so clones, 91% being singletons. The TCR comes from a man aged 50 or older in good health. Specimen: blood. The rearrangement uses TRBV10-3 and TRBJ2-3; D not certain. CDR3 in DNA: TGTGCCATCAGTGATAAAATGGGTACAGATACGCAGTATTTT. Residues: CAISDKMGTDTQYF.